A selection of T cell receptor beta chains follows, all from one sample in a study of blood T cell repertoires in COVID-19. Produced via immunoSEQ multiplex PCR; TCRdb's table is partial and in-frame only. The sample gives some 180,000 clones, around 80% of which show up once; 6.9% is in the top ten. Sequencing was done on a sample of peripheral blood. These receptors originate from a man aged 55 to 70 with acute or convalescent COVID-19. Both conserved end residues are part of each CDR3. A D gene is named only where the DNA matches it firmly. Clone size is shown for a subset of rows, as once, few, many or a class of expanded clone.

NA	NA	TRBV10-3	TRBJ2-1	TGTGCCATCAGCGACGGAGTATACAATGAGCAGTTCTTC	CAISDGVYNEQFF
TRBD1	few	TRBV6-5	TRBJ1-1	TGTGCCAGCAGTTACGGGACAGGGGGAAAAGGTACTGAAGCTTTCTTT	CASSYGTGGKGTEAFF
TRBD2	NA	TRBV6-4	TRBJ2-3	TGTGCCAGCAGTGCCTTTGCGGGGGGGTTGGCAGATACGCAGTATTTT	CASSAFAGGLADTQYF
NA	once	TRBV10-2	TRBJ2-3	TGCGCCAGCAGGACCGCGGGGCTGAATACGCAGTATTTT	CASRTAGLNTQYF
NA	once	TRBV5-6	TRBJ1-1	TGTGCCAGCAGCCGTCGACAGATGAACACTGAAGCTTTCTTT	CASSRRQMNTEAFF
TRBD1	NA	TRBV7-9	TRBJ1-2	TGTGCCAGCAGCCCGTATCAGGGGGACAGCTATGGCTACACCTTC	CASSPYQGDSYGYTF
NA	NA	TRBV11-2	TRBJ2-7	TGTGCCAGCAGCTACCGACATGGGCCTTACTACGAGCAGTACTTC	CASSYRHGPYYEQYF
TRBD1	NA	TRBV4-2	TRBJ2-3	TGTGCCAGCAGCCAAGAAAAGGGGGCCACAGATACGCAGTATTTT	CASSQEKGATDTQYF
NA	NA	TRBV6-2/TRBV6-3	TRBJ2-6	TGTGCCAGCAGTCGCAGCGTCTCTGGGGCCAACGTCCTGACTTTC	CASSRSVSGANVLTF
NA	many	TRBV4-3	TRBJ2-7	TGCGCCAGCAGTCAAAAGACAGGCTACGAGCAGTACTTC	CASSQKTGYEQYF
NA	few	TRBV19	TRBJ1-5	TGTGCCAGTAGTATAGCCACACAATCTCCTCAGCCCCAGCATTTT	CASSIATQSPQPQHF
TRBD1	NA	TRBV28	TRBJ2-1	TGTGCCAGCAGCCTGATTGGGGACAGCTCCTACAATGAGCAGTTCTTC	CASSLIGDSSYNEQFF
NA	NA	TRBV7-7	TRBJ2-5	TGTGCTAGCAGCTTAGGGGGGGGATACGAGACCCAGTACTTC	CASSLGGGYETQYF
NA	NA	TRBV4-3	TRBJ2-6	TGCGCCAGCAGCCAAGATCTCTTAGCTGGGGCCAACGTCCTGACTTTC	CASSQDLLAGANVLTF
NA	NA	TRBV11-1	TRBJ2-7	TGTGCCAGCAGCTTAGGTCGGCTCGGGGGATACTACGAGCAGTACTTC	CASSLGRLGGYYEQYF
TRBD1	once	TRBV24-1	TRBJ2-7	TGTGCCACCAGTGATGTCGGGACAGGGATCTACGAGCAGTACTTC	CATSDVGTGIYEQYF
NA	NA	TRBV24-1	TRBJ2-1	TGTGCCACCAGTGCATACAATGAGCAGTTCTTC	CATSAYNEQFF
TRBD2	NA	TRBV5-4	TRBJ2-4	TGTGCCAGCAGCCGCCGGACTAGCGGTCAAGCCAAAAACATTCAGTACTTC	CASSRRTSGQAKNIQYF
NA	NA	TRBV11-2	TRBJ2-7	TGTGCCAGCAGTTCCGACACAGGCTGGGGTTCCTACGAGCAGTACTTC	CASSSDTGWGSYEQYF
TRBD1	NA	TRBV4-3	TRBJ1-5	TGCGCCAGCAGCCAAGTGTACACAGGGGGCGGGAGTCAGCCCCAGCATTTT	CASSQVYTGGGSQPQHF
NA	NA	TRBV5-5	TRBJ2-7	TGTGCCAGCAGCTCCTTAGCGAGTGGGCAGTACTTC	CASSSLASGQYF
TRBD1	NA	TRBV6-5	TRBJ1-4	TGTGCCAGCAGCGCGACAGGGGGAGGTGAAAAACTGTTTTTT	CASSATGGGEKLFF
NA	NA	TRBV18	TRBJ1-4	TGTGCCAGCTCACCAGCAGGCGAACGCCTAATTGTAAAACTGTTTTTT	CASSPAGERLIVKLFF
TRBD1	few	TRBV4-2	TRBJ1-2	TGTGCCAGCAGCCAATTCGGGACAGATTATGGCTACACCTTC	CASSQFGTDYGYTF
NA	few	TRBV24-1	TRBJ1-4	TGTGCCACCAGTTCGTCAGGGTTTAATGAAAAACTGTTTTTT	CATSSSGFNEKLFF
TRBD2	NA	TRBV27	TRBJ2-7	TGTGCCAGCCGTCCACTGGGAGGGAGCTCCTACGAGCAGTACTTC	CASRPLGGSSYEQYF
TRBD2	NA	TRBV9	TRBJ2-7	TGTGCCAGCAGCGCAGGACTAGCGGACTCCTACGAGCAGTACTTC	CASSAGLADSYEQYF
NA	once	TRBV6-5	TRBJ2-2	TGTGCCAGCAGACAGGTTACCGCGAACACCGGGGAGCTGTTTTTT	CASRQVTANTGELFF
NA	NA	TRBV6-2/TRBV6-3	TRBJ2-7	TGTGCCAGCAGTACGGGGGATTACTACGAGCAGTACTTC	CASSTGDYYEQYF
TRBD1	NA	TRBV12-5	TRBJ1-4	TGTGCTAGTGGACCGGGACAGCCAAATGAAAAACTGTTTTTT	CASGPGQPNEKLFF
NA	NA	TRBV15	TRBJ2-7	TGTGCCACCAGCAGTTTTCCCCTGGACATAGCCTACGAGCAGTACTTC	CATSSFPLDIAYEQYF
NA	NA	TRBV9	TRBJ2-1	TGTGCCAGCAGCGTAGTAGGGGCCCCCCACAATGAGCAGTTCTTC	CASSVVGAPHNEQFF
TRBD2	NA	TRBV6-5	TRBJ2-1	TGTGCCAGCAGCGGACTAGCGGGGTACAATGAGCAGTTCTTC	CASSGLAGYNEQFF
NA	once	TRBV5-4	TRBJ2-3	TGTGCCAGCAGCTTGGTCGAGTCCACCACAGATACGCAGTATTTT	CASSLVESTTDTQYF
NA	once	TRBV11-2	TRBJ2-5	TGTGCCAGCAGCCTATCTACGGAAGAGACCCAGTACTTC	CASSLSTEETQYF
NA	NA	TRBV29-1	TRBJ1-6	TGCAGCGTTCGGACTAGCTCCTATAATTCACCCCTCCACTTT	CSVRTSSYNSPLHF
NA	once	TRBV25-1	TRBJ2-1	TGTGCCAGCAGTGTTGGGCTAACCTACAATGAGCAGTTCTTC	CASSVGLTYNEQFF
TRBD1	NA	TRBV19	TRBJ1-6	TGTGCCAGTAGTATCCGGGGACAGGACAGCTCCTATAATTCACCCCTCCACTTT	CASSIRGQDSSYNSPLHF
NA	NA	TRBV18	TRBJ2-3	TGTGCCAGCTCACGTATACCAACAGGCACAGATACGCAGTATTTT	CASSRIPTGTDTQYF
TRBD1	NA	TRBV27	TRBJ1-2	TGTGCCAGCAGTTCGACTAAGGGACAGGGCTTCTACGGCTACACCTTC	CASSSTKGQGFYGYTF
NA	NA	TRBV4-2	TRBJ2-7	TGTGCCAGCAGCCAAGAGACAGGCTTGGGCTACGAGCAGTACTTC	CASSQETGLGYEQYF
TRBD2	NA	TRBV4-2	TRBJ2-7	TGTGCCAGCAGCCAAGAGGAGACTAGCGGGAGGGGATTCTACGAGCAGTACTTC	CASSQEETSGRGFYEQYF
NA	NA	TRBV2	TRBJ2-7	TGTGCCAGCGGGGAGTTTTCGCACGAGCAGTACTTC	CASGEFSHEQYF
NA	NA	TRBV19	TRBJ1-6	TGTGCCAGTAGTATAGGGGGCAGGAATTCACCCCTCCACTTT	CASSIGGRNSPLHF
TRBD1	NA	TRBV7-9	TRBJ1-3	TGTGCCAGCAGCCCAAGAACAGGGGGCTCTGGAAACACCATATATTTT	CASSPRTGGSGNTIYF
NA	NA	TRBV30	TRBJ1-3	TGTGCCTGCCAGGGATCTGGAAACACCATATATTTT	CACQGSGNTIYF
TRBD2	NA	TRBV7-6	TRBJ2-5	TGTGCCAGCAGCTTATTCGGGGGGAATGGGCCGGGGACCCAGTACTTC	CASSLFGGNGPGTQYF